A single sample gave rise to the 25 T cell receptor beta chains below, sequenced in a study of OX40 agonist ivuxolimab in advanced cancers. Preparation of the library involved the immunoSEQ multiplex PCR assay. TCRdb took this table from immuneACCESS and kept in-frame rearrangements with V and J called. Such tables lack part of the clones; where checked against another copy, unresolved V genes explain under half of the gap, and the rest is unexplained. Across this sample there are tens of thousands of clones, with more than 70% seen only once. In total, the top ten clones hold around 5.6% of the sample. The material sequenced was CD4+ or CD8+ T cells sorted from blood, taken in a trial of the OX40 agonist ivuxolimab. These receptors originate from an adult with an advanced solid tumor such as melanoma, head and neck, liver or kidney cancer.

The CDR3 DNA reads TGTGCCAGCAGCCCCTCGGGACATGGGAACACTGAAGCTTTCTTT. Its protein is CASSPSGHGNTEAFF. The J gene is TRBJ1-1, the V gene TRBV13; a weak D match, TRBD1 (6 bases). Trimming stripped 5 bases from V and 1 base from J, with 14 bases between. The CDR3 has 15 amino acids. Germline V gene lookup returns CDR1 PRHDT and CDR2 FYEKMQ (reference sequence).

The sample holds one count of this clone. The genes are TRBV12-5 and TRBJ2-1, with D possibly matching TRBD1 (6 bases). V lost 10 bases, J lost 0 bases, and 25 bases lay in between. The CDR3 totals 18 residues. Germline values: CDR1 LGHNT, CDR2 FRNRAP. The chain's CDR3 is CATYTGTSVLSSYNEQFF. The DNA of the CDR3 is TGTGCTACCTATACCGGGACATCGGTCCTCAGCTCCTACAATGAGCAGTTCTTC.

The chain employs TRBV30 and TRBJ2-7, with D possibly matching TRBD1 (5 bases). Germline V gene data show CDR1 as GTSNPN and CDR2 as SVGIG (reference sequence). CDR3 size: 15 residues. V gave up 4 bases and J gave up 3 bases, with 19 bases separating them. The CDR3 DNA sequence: TGTGCCTGGAATCCCCCCAGGGTTAAGGGCTACGAGCAGTACTTC. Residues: CAWNPPRVKGYEQYF.

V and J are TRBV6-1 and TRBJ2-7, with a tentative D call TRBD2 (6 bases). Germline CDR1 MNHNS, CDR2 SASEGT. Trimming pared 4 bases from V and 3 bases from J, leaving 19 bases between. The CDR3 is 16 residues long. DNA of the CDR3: TGTGCCAGCAGTGGGGTCGGAGGGCAGTGGGACTACGAGCAGTACTTC. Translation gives CASSGVGGQWDYEQYF.

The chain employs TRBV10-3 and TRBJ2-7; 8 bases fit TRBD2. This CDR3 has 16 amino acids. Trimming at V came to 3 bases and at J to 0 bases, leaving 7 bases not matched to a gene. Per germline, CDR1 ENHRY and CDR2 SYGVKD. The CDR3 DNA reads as TGTGCCATCAGTGACAGCGCGACTAGCGCCTCCTACGAGCAGTACTTC. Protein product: CAISDSATSASYEQYF.

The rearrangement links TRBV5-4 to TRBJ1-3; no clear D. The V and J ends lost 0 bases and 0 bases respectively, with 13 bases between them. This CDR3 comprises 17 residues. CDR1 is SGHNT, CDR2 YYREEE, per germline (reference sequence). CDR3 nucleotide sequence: TGTGCCAGCAGCTTGGAGCCCGTGACCTCCTCTGGAAACACCATATATTTT. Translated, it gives CASSLEPVTSSGNTIYF.

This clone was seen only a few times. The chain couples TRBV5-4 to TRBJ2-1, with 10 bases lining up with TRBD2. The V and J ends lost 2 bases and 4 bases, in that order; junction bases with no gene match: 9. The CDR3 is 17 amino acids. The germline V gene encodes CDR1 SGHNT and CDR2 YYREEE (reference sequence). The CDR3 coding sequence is TGTGCCAGCAGCTTTAGGCTAGCGGGAGTGTTTTACAATGAGCAGTTCTTC. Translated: CASSFRLAGVFYNEQFF. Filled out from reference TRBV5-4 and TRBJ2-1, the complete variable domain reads ETGVTQSPTHLIKTRGQQVTLRCSSQSGHNTVSWYQQALGQGPQFIFQYYREEENGRGNFPPRFSGLQFPNYSSELNVNALELDDSALYLCASSFRLAGVFYNEQFFGPGTRLTVL.

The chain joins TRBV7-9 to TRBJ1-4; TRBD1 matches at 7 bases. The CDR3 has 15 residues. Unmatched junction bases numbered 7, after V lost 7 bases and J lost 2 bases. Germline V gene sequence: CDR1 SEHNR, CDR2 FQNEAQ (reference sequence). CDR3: CASIEETGTNEKLFF. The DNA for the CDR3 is TGTGCCAGCATCGAAGAGACAGGGACTAATGAAAAACTGTTTTTT.

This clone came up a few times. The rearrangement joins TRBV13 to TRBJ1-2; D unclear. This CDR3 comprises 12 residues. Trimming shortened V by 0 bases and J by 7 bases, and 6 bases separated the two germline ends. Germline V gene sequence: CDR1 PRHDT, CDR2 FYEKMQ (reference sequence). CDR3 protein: CASSLGLGGYTF. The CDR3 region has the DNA TGTGCCAGCAGCTTAGGACTCGGTGGCTACACCTTC.

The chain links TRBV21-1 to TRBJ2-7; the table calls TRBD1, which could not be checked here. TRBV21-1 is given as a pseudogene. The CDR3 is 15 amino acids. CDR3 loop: CASSGAMGQNYEQYV. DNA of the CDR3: TGTGCCAGCAGCGGGGCCATGGGACAGAACTACGAGCAGTACGTC.

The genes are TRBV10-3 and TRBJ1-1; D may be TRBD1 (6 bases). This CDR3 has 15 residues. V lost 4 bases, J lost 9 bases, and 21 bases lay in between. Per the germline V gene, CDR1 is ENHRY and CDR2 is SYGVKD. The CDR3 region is CAISAPGQPEEQAFF. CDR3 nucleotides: TGTGCCATCAGTGCTCCAGGACAGCCCGAAGAACAAGCTTTCTTT.

CDR3 DNA sequence: TGCAGCGTTGACTTGACGGGACAGATTTACAATGAGCAGTTCTTC. Amino acids: CSVDLTGQIYNEQFF. V and J are TRBV29-1 and TRBJ2-1, with 7 bases lining up with TRBD1. In germline, CDR1 is SQVTM, CDR2 ANQGSEA. The V gene end was trimmed by 3 bases and the J gene end by 4 bases; junction bases not matched to a gene: 9. The CDR3 runs 15 residues.

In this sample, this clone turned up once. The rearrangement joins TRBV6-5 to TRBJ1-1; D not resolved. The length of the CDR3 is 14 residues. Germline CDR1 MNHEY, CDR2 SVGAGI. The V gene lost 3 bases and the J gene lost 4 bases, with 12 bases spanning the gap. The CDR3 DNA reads TGTGCCAGCAGTTATGTGGCCTTGGGCACTGAAGCTTTCTTT. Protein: CASSYVALGTEAFF.

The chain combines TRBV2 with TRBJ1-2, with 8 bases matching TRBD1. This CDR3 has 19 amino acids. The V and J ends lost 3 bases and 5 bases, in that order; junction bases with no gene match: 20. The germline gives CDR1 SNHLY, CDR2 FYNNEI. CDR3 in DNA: TGTGCCAGCAGTGATCAAACCGGGGGACAGGTCCCTCAATTTTATGGCTACACCTTC. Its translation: CASSDQTGGQVPQFYGYTF.

CDR3 sequence reads: CASSPGQGSYEQYF. CDR3 bases: TGCGCCAGCAGCCCCGGACAGGGGTCCTACGAGCAGTACTTC. The chain has TRBV4-3 and TRBJ2-7; the match to TRBD1 covers 9 bases. CDR3 length: 14 amino acids. V trimming: 4 bases; J trimming: 1 base; junction bases outside the gene matches: 2. The germline V gene encodes CDR1 LGHNA and CDR2 YSLEER.

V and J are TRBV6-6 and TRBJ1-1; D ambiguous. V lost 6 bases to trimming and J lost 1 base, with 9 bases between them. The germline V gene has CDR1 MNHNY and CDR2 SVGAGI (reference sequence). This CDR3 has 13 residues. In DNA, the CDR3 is TGTGCCAGCAGCTCCGGGTCGAACACTGAAGCTTTCTTT. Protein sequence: CASSSGSNTEAFF.

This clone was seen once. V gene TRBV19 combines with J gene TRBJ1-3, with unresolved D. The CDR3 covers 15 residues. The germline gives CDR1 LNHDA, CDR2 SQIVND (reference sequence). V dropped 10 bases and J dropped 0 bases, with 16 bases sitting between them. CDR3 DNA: TGTGCCACCGAAAGGCTAGGATTCTCTGGAAACACCATATATTTT. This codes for CATERLGFSGNTIYF.

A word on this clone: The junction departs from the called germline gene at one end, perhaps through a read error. CDR3 sequence reads: CASTYSLYTDTGELFF. The CDR3 bases are TGTGCCAGCACTTACTCCCTCTACACGGACACCGGGGAGCTGTTTTTT. The V gene is TRBV6-5, the J gene TRBJ2-2; no clear D. The CDR3 has 16 amino acids. The germline CDR1 and CDR2 sequences are MNHEY and SVGAGI.

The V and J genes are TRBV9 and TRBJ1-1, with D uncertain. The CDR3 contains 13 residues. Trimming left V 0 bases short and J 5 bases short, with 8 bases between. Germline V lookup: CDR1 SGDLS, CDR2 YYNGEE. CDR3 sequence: CASSVALGTEAFF. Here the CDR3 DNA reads TGTGCCAGCAGCGTAGCTCTGGGAACTGAAGCTTTCTTT.

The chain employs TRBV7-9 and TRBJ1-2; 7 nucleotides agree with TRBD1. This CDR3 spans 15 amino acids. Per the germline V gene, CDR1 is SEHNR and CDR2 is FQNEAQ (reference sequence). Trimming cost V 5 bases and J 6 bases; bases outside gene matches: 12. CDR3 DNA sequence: TGTGCCAGCAGCGAGAAAACAGGGGAATACAATGGCTACACCTTC. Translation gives CASSEKTGEYNGYTF.

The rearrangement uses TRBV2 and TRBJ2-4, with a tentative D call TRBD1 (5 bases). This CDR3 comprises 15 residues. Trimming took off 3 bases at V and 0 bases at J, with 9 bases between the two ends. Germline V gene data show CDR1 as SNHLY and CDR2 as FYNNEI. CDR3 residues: CASSDSRVAKNIQYF. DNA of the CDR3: TGTGCCAGCAGTGACTCCAGGGTAGCCAAAAACATTCAGTACTTC. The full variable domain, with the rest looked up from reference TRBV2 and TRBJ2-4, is EPEVTQTPSHQVTQMGQEVILRCVPISNHLYFYWYRQILGQKVEFLVSFYNNEISEKSEIFDDQFSVERPDGSNFTLKIRSTKLEDSAMYFCASSDSRVAKNIQYFGAGTRLSVL.

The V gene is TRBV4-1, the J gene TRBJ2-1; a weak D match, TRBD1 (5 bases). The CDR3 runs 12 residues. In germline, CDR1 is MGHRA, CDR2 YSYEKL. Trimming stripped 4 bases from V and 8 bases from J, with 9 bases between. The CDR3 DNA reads TGCGCCAGCAGCCCCCAGGGCGATGAGCAGTTCTTC. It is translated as CASSPQGDEQFF.

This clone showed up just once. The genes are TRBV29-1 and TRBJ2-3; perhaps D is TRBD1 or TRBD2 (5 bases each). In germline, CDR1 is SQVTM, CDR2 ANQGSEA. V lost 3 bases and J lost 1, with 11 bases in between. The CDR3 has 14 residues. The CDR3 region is CSVEGGTRTDTQYF. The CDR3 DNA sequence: TGCAGCGTTGAGGGTGGGACCCGCACAGATACGCAGTATTTT.

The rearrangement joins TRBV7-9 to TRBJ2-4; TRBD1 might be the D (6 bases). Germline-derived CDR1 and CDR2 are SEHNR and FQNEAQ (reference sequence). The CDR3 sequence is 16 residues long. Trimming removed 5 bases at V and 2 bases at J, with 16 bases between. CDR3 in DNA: TGTGCCAGCAGCACTACAGGGACGACATCCAAAAACATTCAGTACTTC. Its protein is CASSTTGTTSKNIQYF. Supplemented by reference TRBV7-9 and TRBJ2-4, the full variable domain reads DTGVSQNPRHKITKRGQNVTFRCDPISEHNRLYWYRQTLGQGPEFLTYFQNEAQLEKSRLLSDRFSAERPKGSFSTLEIQRTEQGDSAMYLCASSTTGTTSKNIQYFGAGTRLSVL.

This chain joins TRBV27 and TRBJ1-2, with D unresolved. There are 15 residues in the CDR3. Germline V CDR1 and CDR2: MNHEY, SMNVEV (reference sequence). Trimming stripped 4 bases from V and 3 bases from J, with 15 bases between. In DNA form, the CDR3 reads TGTGCCAGCAGTTCTTCTCCGAGTCCCTACTATGGCTACACCTTC. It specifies CASSSSPSPYYGYTF.